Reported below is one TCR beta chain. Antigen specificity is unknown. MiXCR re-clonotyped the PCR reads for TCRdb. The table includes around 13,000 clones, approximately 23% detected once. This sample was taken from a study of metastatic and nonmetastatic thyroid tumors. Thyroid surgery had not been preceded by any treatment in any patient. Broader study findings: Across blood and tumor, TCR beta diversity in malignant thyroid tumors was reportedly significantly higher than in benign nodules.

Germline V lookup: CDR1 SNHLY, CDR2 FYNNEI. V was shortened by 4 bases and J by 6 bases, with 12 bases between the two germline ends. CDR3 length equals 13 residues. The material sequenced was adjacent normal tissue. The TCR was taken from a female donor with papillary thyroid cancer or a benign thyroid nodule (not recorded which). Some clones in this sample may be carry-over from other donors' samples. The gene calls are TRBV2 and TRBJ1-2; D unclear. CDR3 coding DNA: TGTGCCAGCAGTGTAAAGGGAGGTGATGGCTACACCTTC. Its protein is CASSVKGGDGYTF.